This entry lists 26 T cell receptor beta chains sequenced from one sample in a study of CD8 T cells in Susac syndrome. With random hexamers, roughly 0.5 to 1 ug RNA was reverse transcribed. Each CDR3 protein gets one entry after TCRdb re-called the immunoSEQ multiplex PCR reads with MiXCR. The table has more than 75,000 distinct CDR3 sequences, around 94% seen once. The sequenced sample consisted of CD8+ T cells from PBMCs. These receptors were obtained from a human donor in good health.

This chain links TRBV6-1 with TRBJ2-7, with TRBD2 matching over 8 bases. Germline V gene sequence: CDR1 MNHNS, CDR2 SASEGT. Trimming removed 0 bases from V and 4 bases from J; junction bases left unmatched: 5. The CDR3 is 15 amino acids. The CDR3 DNA sequence: TGTGCCAGCAGTGAAGCGGCTAGCGGGCTTTACGAGCAGTACGTC. Protein product: CASSEAASGLYEQYV.

V is TRBV5-1 and J is TRBJ2-3; tentative D call: TRBD1 (5 bases). Between the trimmed V and J ends, which lost 5 bases and 1 base, there was a span of 14 bases. Germline CDR1 and CDR2: SGHRS and YFSETQ. The CDR3 loop spans 15 amino acids. CDR3 DNA: TGCGCCAGCAGAGGTCAAGGGGTTCGCACAGATACGCAGTATTTT. Amino acids: CASRGQGVRTDTQYF.

V gene TRBV24-1 combines with J gene TRBJ2-2; TRBD1 is a possible D gene (6 bases). The CDR3 totals 15 residues. V was shortened by 4 bases and J by 7 bases, with 15 bases between the two germline ends. Per the germline V gene, CDR1 is KGHDR and CDR2 is SFDVKD. The CDR3 sequence: CATSDPDSVDGELFF. As DNA, the CDR3 is TGTGCCACCAGTGACCCGGACAGTGTTGACGGGGAGCTGTTTTTT.

Concerning this clonotype itself: The DNA is left out, because the CDR3 cannot be placed on it with certainty; the CDR3 is given as TCRdb lists it. This chain joins TRBV20-1 and TRBJ1-4. The CDR3 is 11 residues long, counting both termini. Germline V gene lookup returns CDR1 DFQATT and CDR2 SNEGSKA (reference sequence). CDR3 protein: CSVIEMKNCFF.

J is TRBJ2-1 and V is TRBV6-2 or TRBV6-3, with a tentative D call TRBD1 (6 bases). Trimming stripped 0 bases from V and 6 bases from J, with 9 bases between. The CDR3 has 14 residues. Germline lookup yields CDR1 MNHEY and CDR2 SVGEGT. CDR3 nucleotides: TGTGCCAGCAGTTACTCGACACAGGGCAATGAGCAGTTCTTC. This gives the protein CASSYSTQGNEQFF.

This clonotype was counted a single time. V is TRBV9 and J is TRBJ2-1, with D perhaps matching TRBD1 (6 bases). Germline lookup yields CDR1 SGDLS and CDR2 YYNGEE. CDR3 length equals 17 residues. The germline V and J ends were trimmed by 5 bases and 0 bases, with 18 bases remaining between them. CDR3 nucleotide sequence: TGTGCCAGCAGGGACCTAGACAGGTCGAGCTCCTACAATGAGCAGTTCTTC. Translation: CASRDLDRSSSYNEQFF. The full variable domain, with the rest looked up from reference TRBV9 and TRBJ2-1, is DSGVTQTPKHLITATGQRVTLRCSPRSGDLSVYWYQQSLDQGLQFLIQYYNGEERAKGNILERFSAQQFPDLHSELNLSSLELGDSALYFCASRDLDRSSSYNEQFFGPGTRLTVL.

V usage is TRBV27 and J usage is TRBJ1-3, with no clear D. CDR1 and CDR2 from the germline V gene are MNHEY and SMNVEV (reference sequence). V lost 7 bases and J lost 0, with 16 bases in between. This CDR3 spans 16 amino acids. CDR3 nucleotide sequence: TGTGCCAGCACGCCCACGTGGAGTACCTCTGGAAACACCATATATTTT. This encodes CASTPTWSTSGNTIYF.

The gene calls are TRBV5-1 and TRBJ2-2; no reliable D call. V was shortened by 6 bases and J by 10 bases, with 22 bases between the two germline ends. Germline CDR1 is SGHRS and CDR2 is YFSETQ. The CDR3 spans 15 residues. This CDR3 reads CASTELGDVRPELFF. The CDR3, as DNA: TGCGCCAGCACCGAACTTGGGGATGTACGACCGGAGCTGTTTTTT.

The J gene is TRBJ2-3, the V gene TRBV27; TRBD1 is a possible D gene (5 bases). This CDR3 has 14 residues. V was shortened by 6 bases and J by 1 base, with 11 bases between the two germline ends. Germline V gives CDR1 MNHEY, CDR2 SMNVEV (reference sequence). CDR3 in DNA: TGTGCCAGCAGGCAGGGTGGAGGCACAGATACGCAGTATTTT. Its protein is CASRQGGGTDTQYF.

V and J are TRBV19 and TRBJ1-2, with 8 nucleotides matching TRBD1. Germline assignment: CDR1 LNHDA and CDR2 SQIVND (reference sequence). The CDR3 is made up of 13 amino acids. V shed 5 bases, J shed 8 bases, and the junction held 7 bases outside the gene matches. CDR3: CASSVTGAEGYTF. The CDR3 DNA follows: TGTGCCAGTAGTGTGACAGGGGCCGAGGGCTACACCTTC.

The V and J genes are TRBV30 and TRBJ2-3; 8 bases agree with TRBD2. Germline V gives CDR1 GTSNPN, CDR2 SVGIG (reference sequence). CDR3 size: 14 residues. J was trimmed by 4 bases and V by 2 bases; bases with no gene match: 5. The DNA for the CDR3 is TGTGCCTGGAGTAGCGGGAGAGGAGCAGATACGCAGTATTTT. Translating gives CAWSSGRGADTQYF.

V usage is TRBV5-1 and J usage is TRBJ2-5; 14 nucleotides line up with TRBD2. J lost 3 bases, V lost 3 bases, and 10 bases had no gene match. CDR3 size: 18 residues. Germline values: CDR1 SGHRS, CDR2 YFSETQ. CDR3 bases: TGCGCCAGCAGCTGGCCGGGACTAGCGGGGGAGTTAAAAGAGACCCAGTACTTC. It codes for CASSWPGLAGELKETQYF.

In this sample, this clonotype turned up once. J is TRBJ2-5 and V is TRBV9; 12 bases map to TRBD2. Germline assignment: CDR1 SGDLS and CDR2 YYNGEE. The CDR3 has 16 amino acids. The J segment lost 1 base and the V segment lost 4 bases, leaving 5 bases of the junction unmatched. This CDR3 reads CASSPPSGGVQETQYF. The CDR3 DNA reads as TGTGCCAGCAGCCCCCCTAGCGGGGGGGTCCAAGAGACCCAGTACTTC. The full variable domain, with the rest looked up from reference TRBV9 and TRBJ2-5, is DSGVTQTPKHLITATGQRVTLRCSPRSGDLSVYWYQQSLDQGLQFLIQYYNGEERAKGNILERFSAQQFPDLHSELNLSSLELGDSALYFCASSPPSGGVQETQYFGPGTRLLVL.

The J gene is TRBJ1-2, the V gene TRBV27; 8 positions agree with TRBD1. This CDR3 contains 15 residues. V shed 6 bases, J shed 0 bases, and the junction held 6 bases outside the gene matches. The germline gives CDR1 MNHEY, CDR2 SMNVEV (reference sequence). CDR3 sequence: CASRYGTGTNYGYTF. The CDR3 DNA sequence: TGTGCCAGCAGATACGGGACAGGAACTAACTATGGCTACACCTTC.

This chain joins TRBV27 and TRBJ1-2, with D possibly TRBD1 on 5 matching bases. The germline V gene has CDR1 MNHEY and CDR2 SMNVEV (reference sequence). CDR3 size: 14 residues. Trimming left V 4 bases short and J 4 bases short, with 13 bases between. CDR3 sequence: CASSSRGGAYGYTF. The CDR3 DNA sequence: TGTGCCAGCAGTTCTAGAGGAGGGGCCTATGGCTACACCTTC.

The chain employs TRBV7-8 and TRBJ2-3; TRBD2 matches at 7 bases. Trimming at V came to 1 base and at J to 2 bases, leaving 9 bases not matched to a gene. The CDR3 consists of 17 residues. Germline assignment: CDR1 SGHVS and CDR2 FQNEAQ. The CDR3 spells CASSLDREDTHTDTQYF. CDR3 bases: TGTGCCAGCAGCTTAGATCGGGAGGACACTCACACAGATACGCAGTATTTT.

The chain carries TRBV5-6 and TRBJ2-5; tentative D call: TRBD1 (5 bases). The CDR3 consists of 14 residues. V was shortened by 0 bases and J by 2 bases, with 8 bases between the two germline ends. Germline-derived CDR1 and CDR2 are SGHDT and YYEEEE. The CDR3 DNA reads as TGTGCCAGCAGCTTGGGTACAGGACAAGAGACCCAGTACTTC. Translation gives CASSLGTGQETQYF.

The CDR3 DNA sequence: TGTGCCAGCGGAAACGGACTGACAACCTACGAGCAGTACGTC. Protein: CASGNGLTTYEQYV. V gene TRBV27 combines with J gene TRBJ2-7, with D possibly being TRBD2 (5 bases). CDR3 length: 14 residues. Germline loops: CDR1 MNHEY, CDR2 SMNVEV (reference sequence). The V gene lost 8 bases and the J gene lost 2 bases, with 16 bases spanning the gap.

In its sample, this clonotype was seen once. The chain carries TRBV27 and TRBJ1-5; D not certain. CDR3 length: 12 amino acids. The ends were cut back, 5 bases at V and 6 bases at J, with 8 bases in the middle. Germline CDR1 MNHEY, CDR2 SMNVEV (reference sequence). CDR3 residues: CASSGGLQPQHF. CDR3 DNA: TGTGCCAGCAGTGGCGGACTTCAGCCCCAGCATTTT.

The chain couples TRBV4-3 to TRBJ2-1; the D gene is possibly TRBD2 (7 bases). Trimming removed 5 bases at V and 7 bases at J, with 15 bases between. Germline V gene lookup returns CDR1 LGHNA and CDR2 YSLEER. The CDR3 is made up of 14 amino acids. CDR3 protein: CASSVTRGPNEQFF. In nucleotides, the CDR3 is TGCGCCAGCAGCGTCACGCGGGGGCCGAATGAGCAGTTCTTC.

The V call is TRBV7-6, the J call TRBJ2-1; D possibly corresponds to TRBD1 (6 bases). Trimming removed 4 bases from V and 4 bases from J, with 14 bases in between. Per germline, CDR1 SGHVS and CDR2 FNYEAQ. CDR3 size: 15 residues. The CDR3 sequence: CASSSGQNLYNEQFF. CDR3 bases: TGTGCCAGCAGCTCGGGACAAAATCTATACAATGAGCAGTTCTTC.

V usage is TRBV7-8 and J usage is TRBJ1-2; 9 nucleotides align to TRBD1. The CDR3 runs to 12 residues. Germline values: CDR1 SGHVS, CDR2 FQNEAQ. The V gene end was trimmed by 5 bases and the J gene end by 8 bases; junction bases not matched to a gene: 3. The CDR3 nucleotides are TGTGCCAGCAGCCCTGGACAGGGGGGCTACACCTTC. This translates into CASSPGQGGYTF. Supplemented by reference TRBV7-8 and TRBJ1-2, the full variable domain reads GAGVSQSPRYKVAKRGQDVALRCDPISGHVSLFWYQQALGQGPEFLTYFQNEAQLDKSGLPSDRFFAERPEGSVSTLKIQRTQQEDSAVYLCASSPGQGGYTFGSGTRLTVV.

This clonotype was picked up one time. The chain links TRBV27 to TRBJ2-1; D uncertain. V was cut by 8 bases and J by 6 bases, with 17 bases left in between. The length of the CDR3 is 14 residues. Per the germline V gene, CDR1 is MNHEY and CDR2 is SMNVEV (reference sequence). The CDR3 DNA is TGTGCCAGCGCCTCGGCTAGAACGAGCAATGAGCAGTTCTTC. Its translation: CASASARTSNEQFF.

This clonotype came up once. The chain has TRBV7-3 and TRBJ2-1; TRBD2 is a possible D gene (5 bases). The CDR3 is 15 amino acids. V lost 0 bases and J lost 7, with 13 bases in between. Germline V gene data show CDR1 as SGHTA and CDR2 as FQGTGA. The CDR3 reads CASSLTALTGNEQFF. CDR3 nucleotides: TGTGCCAGCAGCTTAACGGCCCTAACGGGGAATGAGCAGTTCTTC.

The gene calls are TRBV27 and TRBJ2-6, with a possible D match to TRBD1 (6 bases). From germline, CDR1 is MNHEY and CDR2 SMNVEV (reference sequence). The CDR3 loop spans 13 amino acids. Trimming removed 11 bases at V and 4 bases at J, with 12 bases between. The CDR3 is CACGTLGANVLTF. In DNA, the CDR3 is TGTGCCTGTGGGACACTCGGGGCCAACGTCCTGACTTTC.

The chain employs TRBV7-8 and TRBJ2-5, with D perhaps TRBD1 or TRBD2 (6 bases each). The CDR3 loop spans 15 amino acids. Trimming took off 2 bases at V and 4 bases at J, with 14 bases between the two ends. The germline V gene has CDR1 SGHVS and CDR2 FQNEAQ. The CDR3 DNA reads as TGTGCCAGCAGCTTATTCCGCGGGGACATAGAGACCCAGTACTTC. Translation: CASSLFRGDIETQYF.